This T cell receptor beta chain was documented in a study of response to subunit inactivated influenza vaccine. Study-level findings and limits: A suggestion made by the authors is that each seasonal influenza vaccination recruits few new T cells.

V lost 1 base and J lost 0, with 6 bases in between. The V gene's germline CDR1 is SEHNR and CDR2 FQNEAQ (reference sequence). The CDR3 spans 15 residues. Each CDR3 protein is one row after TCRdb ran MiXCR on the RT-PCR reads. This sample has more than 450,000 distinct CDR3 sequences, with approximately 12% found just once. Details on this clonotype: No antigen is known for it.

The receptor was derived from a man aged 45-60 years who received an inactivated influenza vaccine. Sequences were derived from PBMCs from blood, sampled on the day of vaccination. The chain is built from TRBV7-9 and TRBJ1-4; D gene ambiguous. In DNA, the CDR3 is TGTGCCAGCAGCTTAGACGTTGCAACTAATGAAAAACTGTTTTTT. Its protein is CASSLDVATNEKLFF. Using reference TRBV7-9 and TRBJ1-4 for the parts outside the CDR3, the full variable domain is DTGVSQNPRHKITKRGQNVTFRCDPISEHNRLYWYRQTLGQGPEFLTYFQNEAQLEKSRLLSDRFSAERPKGSFSTLEIQRTEQGDSAMYLCASSLDVATNEKLFFGSGTQLSVL.